Reported below is one T cell receptor beta chain. This record belongs to a study of cytomegalovirus exposure and HLA in healthy donors. In the PCR, 60 Vbeta and 13 Jbeta primers were used. Sequenced by immunoSEQ multiplex PCR; TCRdb stores in-frame clones only, minus some. The sample carries 95,000 to 150,000 clones, about 80% recorded once. The receptor comes from a female donor in good health and CMV-seropositive. Sample: PBMCs.

The CDR3 DNA follows: TGTGCCAGCAGCAAATTCCGGACAGGGGACGAGCAGTACTTC. It translates to CASSKFRTGDEQYF. The chain joins TRBV21-1 to TRBJ2-7; the D call in the table, TRBD1, was not verified against the DNA. TRBV21-1 is labeled a pseudogene. This CDR3 spans 14 amino acids.